The entry below describes one T cell receptor (beta chain). Its matching antigen is unknown. The record originates from a study of regulatory dendritic cells for organ transplantation. Only in-frame clones appear in the TCRdb table, and some are missing; sequencing was by immunoSEQ multiplex PCR. The sample includes about 20,000 clones, 70% to 85% of them seen just once. The junction had 5 bases not matched to a gene; V was cut back by 3 bases and J by 6 bases. Germline loops: CDR1 MNHEY, CDR2 SMNVEV (reference sequence). This CDR3 has 16 amino acids. The study's findings and limits: Memory CD8+ T cells were the most oligoclonal; naive cells were highly diverse.

Sorted T cells were CFSE-labeled and cultured approximately five days with allogeneic regulatory or mature dendritic cells at 1:10. Sequenced sample: memory CD4+ T cells from blood cultured with regulatory dendritic cells. The subset was: CD45RO+ memory T cells. The V and J genes are TRBV27 and TRBJ1-6, with 10 bases identical to TRBD1. The sequence derives from a human donor in good health. DNA for the CDR3: TGTGCCAGCAGTTTGAGACGGGACAGGGGTAATTCACCCCTCCACTTT. Protein: CASSLRRDRGNSPLHF.